The next 17 T cell receptor beta chains were all read from a single sample in a study of CD8+CD57+ T cells in acquired aplastic anemia. Genomic DNA templated the TCR beta VDJ and CDR3 profiling. TCRdb passed the reads through MiXCR, listing each CDR3 protein once. This table has approximately 200,000 distinct CDR3 sequences, roughly half appearing once. Sequencing was performed on sorted CD4+, CD8+, or CD8+CD57+ T cells (not recorded which) from PBMCs. The receptor source for this set is a human donor in good health, serving as a control.

This clonotype was observed at least ten times. V gene TRBV12-3 or TRBV12-4 combines with J gene TRBJ2-5, with D perhaps TRBD2 (6 bases). The CDR3 spans 15 residues. V lost 1 base and J 4 bases, leaving 13 bases between the germline ends. CDR3: CASSLGTSLGETQYF. As DNA, the CDR3 is TGTGCCAGCAGTTTAGGAACTAGCTTAGGAGAGACCCAGTACTTC.

The V gene is TRBV12-3 or TRBV12-4, the J gene TRBJ2-7; 12 positions match TRBD2. The CDR3 is 17 amino acids. Trimming removed 3 bases from V and 0 bases from J; junction bases left unmatched: 6. This chain's CDR3 is CASSLRTSGASSYEQYF. CDR3 coding DNA: TGTGCCAGCAGTTTGCGGACTAGCGGGGCAAGCTCCTACGAGCAGTACTTC.

The chain carries TRBV20-1 and TRBJ2-7; D is unresolved. The CDR3 sequence is 14 residues long. Germline V gene data show CDR1 as DFQATT and CDR2 as SNEGSKA (reference sequence). V was pared by 6 bases and J by 2 bases, with 17 bases between. The CDR3 loop reads CSALGAGGAYEQYF. The CDR3 bases are TGCAGTGCCTTAGGTGCTGGTGGGGCCTACGAGCAGTACTTC.

As DNA, the CDR3 is TGTGCCAGCAGCTTAGATGGGTGGGCTAGCGGCACAGATACGCAGTATTTT. Encoded protein: CASSLDGWASGTDTQYF. The V and J genes are TRBV7-8 and TRBJ2-3; maybe TRBD2 (6 bases). With 1 base removed from V and 1 base from J, the gap between germline ends came to 15 bases. This CDR3 spans 17 amino acids. Germline V CDR1 and CDR2: SGHVS, FQNEAQ.

A single count supports this clonotype. This chain joins TRBV7-2 and TRBJ1-1; D is possibly TRBD1 (6 bases). The CDR3 runs 13 residues. Trimming pared 5 bases from V and 6 bases from J, leaving 13 bases between. Germline-derived CDR1 and CDR2 are SGHTA and FQGNSA. The CDR3 spells CASSPDRRAEAFF. The CDR3 region has the DNA TGTGCCAGCAGCCCCGACAGGAGGGCTGAAGCTTTCTTT.

In DNA form, the CDR3 reads TGTGCCACCAGTGACCCTCACAATGAGCAGTTCTTC. It specifies CATSDPHNEQFF. The chain uses TRBV24-1 and TRBJ2-1; D is unresolved. The V end was cut by 4 bases, the J end by 5 bases, with 5 bases between. The length of the CDR3 is 12 residues. Germline loops: CDR1 KGHDR, CDR2 SFDVKD.

The chain couples TRBV12-3 or TRBV12-4 to TRBJ2-7, with D hard to call. The CDR3 is 11 residues long. V was cut by 3 bases and J by 4 bases, with 4 bases left in between. The CDR3, as DNA: TGTGCCAGCAGTTTTGGTTACGAGCAGTACTTC. Its translation: CASSFGYEQYF.

This clonotype was recorded a few times. The chain combines TRBV29-1 with TRBJ1-2, with 7 bases identical to TRBD1. Germline V lookup: CDR1 SQVTM, CDR2 ANQGSEA. With V trimmed by 5 bases and J by 2 bases, 8 bases remained unmatched. This CDR3 contains 14 residues. The CDR3 here is CSVRLAGGNYGYTF. For the CDR3, the DNA is TGCAGCGTTCGATTGGCAGGGGGAAACTATGGCTACACCTTC.

This clonotype was seen repeatedly, ten times or more. This sequence joins TRBV20-1 and TRBJ1-1, with 7 bases fitting TRBD1. CDR3 length equals 14 residues. Germline CDR1 DFQATT, CDR2 SNEGSKA (reference sequence). V shed 1 base and J 5 bases; nucleotides not matched to a gene: 7. Here the CDR3 reads CSARVGGLWTEAFF. The CDR3, as DNA: TGCAGTGCTAGAGTAGGGGGCTTATGGACTGAAGCTTTCTTT.

This clonotype was seen ten or more times. Here the CDR3 reads CASRSRDTQYF. For the CDR3, the DNA is TGTGCCAGCAGGTCACGGGATACGCAGTATTTT. V usage is TRBV28 and J usage is TRBJ2-3; D gene ambiguous. Germline CDR1 MDHEN, CDR2 SYDVKM. The CDR3 runs to 11 residues. Trimming left V 6 bases short and J 6 bases short, with 7 bases between.

This clonotype was detected many times. The chain is built from TRBV20-1 and TRBJ1-4; no definite D call. Germline V lookup: CDR1 DFQATT, CDR2 SNEGSKA (reference sequence). V gave up 5 bases and J gave up 7 bases, with 14 bases separating them. This CDR3 region has 13 residues. The CDR3: CSAGSLLGEKLFF. Here the CDR3 DNA reads TGCAGTGCTGGGTCCCTCTTGGGTGAAAAACTGTTTTTT.

This chain joins TRBV7-9 and TRBJ2-3; D call uncertain. The CDR3 has 11 residues. The germline CDR1 and CDR2 sequences are SEHNR and FQNEAQ (reference sequence). V was cut by 5 bases and J by 7 bases, with 7 bases left in between. For the CDR3, the DNA is TGTGCCAGCAGCCCTGATTATACGCAGTATTTT. Encoded protein: CASSPDYTQYF.

This clonotype came up many times. This sequence joins TRBV2 and TRBJ1-1; no definite D call. The CDR3 has 12 amino acids. The germline V gene encodes CDR1 SNHLY and CDR2 FYNNEI. The V and J ends lost 4 bases and 9 bases respectively, with 12 bases between them. CDR3 DNA sequence: TGTGCCAGCAGTGGGCCCGGGAGCCAAGCTTTCTTT. It specifies CASSGPGSQAFF.

This chain connects TRBV10-3 to TRBJ1-6, with a tentative D call TRBD1 (6 bases). V lost 10 bases and J 4 bases, leaving 23 bases between the germline ends. Germline V gene sequence: CDR1 ENHRY, CDR2 SYGVKD. The CDR3 has 17 amino acids. CDR3 DNA sequence: TGTGCCAGCAGGAGTCGGGACACCGATGTTTATAATTCACCCCTCCACTTT. This sequence encodes CASRSRDTDVYNSPLHF.

The rearrangement uses TRBV20-1 and TRBJ2-4, with 11 bases aligning to TRBD2. Germline CDR1 reads DFQATT; CDR2 reads SNEGSKA (reference sequence). The CDR3 extends over 19 amino acids. J gave up 0 bases and V 5 bases, and 15 bases lay outside the gene matches. The CDR3 sequence: CSADSGGALDPLAKNIQYF. The DNA for the CDR3 is TGCAGTGCTGATAGCGGGGGGGCGCTGGATCCTCTAGCCAAAAACATTCAGTACTTC.

In this sample, this clonotype turned up a few times. The chain recombines TRBV19 with TRBJ2-7; 7 nucleotides line up with TRBD1. The trim removed 9 bases at V and 2 bases at J, leaving 19 bases unmatched. The CDR3 contains 17 residues. CDR1 and CDR2 from the germline V gene are LNHDA and SQIVND (reference sequence). CDR3 protein: CASSPPSSGQTTYEQYF. The CDR3 DNA follows: TGTGCCAGCTCACCACCGAGTTCGGGACAGACTACCTACGAGCAGTACTTC.

The count of this clonotype is one. The rearrangement joins TRBV2 to TRBJ1-1, with D possibly TRBD1 on 6 matching bases. V was pared by 8 bases and J by 0 bases, with 10 bases between. Germline V gene lookup returns CDR1 SNHLY and CDR2 FYNNEI. CDR3 length: 13 residues. CDR3 protein: CASATGMNTEAFF. The CDR3 DNA follows: TGTGCCAGCGCTACAGGGATGAACACTGAAGCTTTCTTT.